This is a list of T cell receptor beta chains from one sample in a study of tumor and adjacent non-tumor tissue in lung cancer. TCRdb called the multiplex PCR reads again in MiXCR, with one record for every CDR3 protein. Among 120,000 or so distinct CDR3 sequences listed, around three fifths were seen once. Sequenced: lung tumor tissue. The receptors come from a man between 25 and 39 years old with non-small cell lung cancer. CDR3s include the opening cysteine and the closing phenylalanine or tryptophan. The order of the fields is V gene, D gene, clone size, J gene, CDR3 DNA, CDR3 protein. A D gene is named only where the DNA matches it firmly. Only some rows state a clone size, as once, few, many or a class for expanded clones.

TRBV11-2,TRBD2,NA,TRBJ2-2,TGTGCCAGCATCAATAGCGGGAGATTGAGCACCGGGGGGCTGTTTTTT,CASINSGRLSTGGLFF
TRBV6-2/TRBV6-3,TRBD2,once,TRBJ2-7,TGTGACAGCACCATAATGACTAGCGGTTCCTACGAGCAGTACTTC,CDSTIMTSGSYEQYF
TRBV20-1,TRBD2,NA,TRBJ2-2,TGCAGTGCTAAGACTAGCGGGGACACCGGGGAGCTATTTTTT,CSAKTSGDTGELFF
TRBV6-5,TRBD2,many,TRBJ2-7,TGTGCCAGCAGACAAGGGTCTAGCGGGAGCCCCGAGCAGTACTTC,CASRQGSSGSPEQYF
TRBV6-2/TRBV6-3,TRBD2,NA,TRBJ2-1,TGTGTTAGCAACCTGGGACTAGCATACAATGACCAGTTCTTC,CVSNLGLAYNDQFF
TRBV5-4,TRBD2,NA,TRBJ2-3,TGTGCCAGCAGCTCCAAAGCCGTACTAGCGGGTGGAAGCACAGATATGCAGTATTTT,CASSSKAVLAGGSTDMQYF
TRBV11-2,NA,NA,TRBJ2-2,TGTGCCAGCAGCGTAGGGGGGGGGACAGCGAACGCCAGGGAGCTGTTTTTT,CASSVGGGTANARELFF
TRBV6-2/TRBV6-3,TRBD2,many,TRBJ2-7,TGTGCCAGCAGTTGGACTAGCGGATACGAGCAGTACTTC,CASSWTSGYEQYF
TRBV5-6,NA,few,TRBJ1-1,TGTGCCAGTACTGTTTCAGACACTGAAGCTTTCTTT,CASTVSDTEAFF
TRBV11-2,NA,NA,TRBJ2-7,TGTGCCAGCAGCCAAGGGGGAGGGGATTCCTGGTACGAGCAGTACTTC,CASSQGGGDSWYEQYF
TRBV4-3,NA,NA,TRBJ1-4,TGCGCCAGCAGCCAAGATTCAGGGTTTTATGAAGAACTGTTTTTT,CASSQDSGFYEELFF
TRBV29-1,NA,few,TRBJ1-1,TGCAGCGCCCATCCTCCTGGTGGGACAAGAGCTTCCTTT,CSAHPPGGTRASF
TRBV24-1,NA,NA,TRBJ2-3,TGTGCCATCAGTGATTTCACAGATACGCAGTATTTT,CAISDFTDTQYF
TRBV29-1,NA,few,TRBJ2-7,TGCAGCGTTGGGCCCGTGGCTAGGATCCACGAGCAGTACTTC,CSVGPVARIHEQYF
TRBV4-2,TRBD1,NA,TRBJ1-1,TGTGCCAGCCCCCGACAGGGGAACACTGAAGCTTTCTTT,CASPRQGNTEAFF
TRBV11-3,NA,NA,TRBJ2-7,TGTGCCAGCAGCGCCCCACCTGGCAATGAGCAGTACTTC,CASSAPPGNEQYF
TRBV5-6,NA,many,TRBJ1-4,TGTGCCAGCAGCGATGTGGGCACAGGGACTAATGAAAAACTGTTTTTT,CASSDVGTGTNEKLFF